Listed below are T cell receptor beta chains from one sample, sequenced in a study of T-cell reconstitution after alpha-beta-depleted transplantation in children. One entry per CDR3 protein, called by TCRdb with MiXCR from the PCR reads. The repertoire consists of fewer than 550,000 distinct CDR3 sequences, with 10% to 12% occurring once and the leading ten covering 14%. The starting material was PBMCs, mostly from graft donor cells, obtained 180 days after TCRalphabeta/CD19-depleted stem cell transplant. The source is a female patient between 2 and 10 years old who had a stem cell transplant for aplastic anemia, so the T cells may come from the graft donor. Each CDR3 is given with its conserved first and last residue. Each record gives: J gene, CDR3 length, D gene, clone size, V gene, CDR3 DNA, CDR3 protein. A D gene is named only where the DNA matches it firmly. Where a row states a size, it is once, few, many or the class of an expanded clone; other rows omit it.

TRBJ1-6 13 NA once TRBV6-5 TGTGCCAGCATTTTCAGGAATGATTCACCCCTCCACTTT CASIFRNDSPLHF
TRBJ2-1 16 TRBD1 NA TRBV12-3/TRBV12-4 TGTGCCAGCAGTCCCCGACAGGGTACCACCTACAATGAGCAGTTCTTC CASSPRQGTTYNEQFF
TRBJ2-3 18 TRBD1 few TRBV9 TGTGCCAGCAGCGTAGCTGGGACAGGGGCCCGATCCACAGATACGCAGTATTTT CASSVAGTGARSTDTQYF
TRBJ1-1 14 NA NA TRBV6-2/TRBV6-3 TGTGCCAGCAGTTACAGGGGCTCGGTCACTGAAGCTTTCTTT CASSYRGSVTEAFF
TRBJ2-1 17 TRBD2 NA TRBV15 TGTGCCACCAGCAGTTACTCCGGGACTAGCGGTTACAATGAGCAGTTCTTC CATSSYSGTSGYNEQFF
TRBJ1-1 13 TRBD1 many TRBV10-3 TGTGCCGCCGGGGGACAGGGTCACACTGAAGCTTTCTTT CAAGGQGHTEAFF
TRBJ2-3 15 NA NA TRBV29-1 TGCAGCGTGAACCCTTTCGACAGGGAGGCAGATACGCAGTATTTT CSVNPFDREADTQYF
TRBJ2-2 16 NA NA TRBV15 TGTGCCACCAGCAGAGTCCGGTGGGAGCGGACCGGGGAGCTGTTTTTT CATSRVRWERTGELFF
TRBJ2-1 15 TRBD1 NA TRBV5-1 TGCGCCAGCAGCTTGCCGGACAGGGGCCACAATGAGCAGTTCTTC CASSLPDRGHNEQFF
TRBJ2-2 16 NA NA TRBV19 TGTGCCAGTAGTATAGCCACCGGCAGGGCCACCGGGGAGCTGTTTTTT CASSIATGRATGELFF
TRBJ2-1 21 NA few TRBV4-1 TGCGCCAGCAGCCAAGGCCCAGGGCGAAACTCGGCGGGCCTAAGCTACAATGAGCAGTTCTTC CASSQGPGRNSAGLSYNEQFF
TRBJ1-2 13 TRBD1 NA TRBV15 TGTGCCACCAGCAGAGGACGGACAGGCAGCTACACCTTC CATSRGRTGSYTF
TRBJ2-7 14 NA NA TRBV9 TGTGCCAGCAGCGTAGGGGAGGGGGCGTACGAGCAGTACTTC CASSVGEGAYEQYF
TRBJ1-3 16 NA few TRBV19 TGTGCCAGTAGTATCCAACACCACTCCTCTGGAAACACCATATATTTT CASSIQHHSSGNTIYF
TRBJ1-6 17 NA NA TRBV4-1 TGCGCCAGCAGCTACCAAAACGGACCGGACGTGGTGGGACCCCTCCACTTT CASSYQNGPDVVGPLHF
TRBJ2-2 18 NA once TRBV6-5 TGTGCCAGCAGTTACGGGGTCGCGGAGTCTCGTTACACCGGGGAGCTGTTTTTT CASSYGVAESRYTGELFF
TRBJ2-1 15 TRBD2 NA TRBV6-2/TRBV6-3 TGTGCCAGCAGTTCTAGCGGGAAACGGGTTAGTGAGCAGTTCTTC CASSSSGKRVSEQFF
TRBJ2-5 16 TRBD2 few TRBV5-4 TGTGCCAGCAGCTTAACGTGGCTAGCGGGATCAGAGACCCAGTACTTC CASSLTWLAGSETQYF
TRBJ2-2 16 NA few TRBV15 TGTGCCACCAGCGGGGGCGGTGCAGGGAACACCGGGGAGCTGTTTTTT CATSGGGAGNTGELFF
TRBJ2-1 13 NA NA TRBV7-2 TGTGCCAGCAGCCCCCCGGTATACGATGAGCAGTTCTTC CASSPPVYDEQFF
TRBJ2-2 13 NA NA TRBV30 TGTGCCTGGAGAGCCCGGACCGGGGAAGGGCTGTTTTTT CAWRARTGEGLFF
TRBJ2-3 12 NA NA TRBV7-9 TGTGCCAGCAGCTTAGATCCCAATACGCAGTATTTT CASSLDPNTQYF
TRBJ2-1 13 NA few TRBV6-2/TRBV6-3 TGTGCCAGCAGCGTAAACGAGGGTATTGGGCAGTTCTTC CASSVNEGIGQFF
TRBJ2-2 15 NA many TRBV7-2 TGTGCCAGCAGATGGCAGGCCCCGAACACCGGGGAGCTGTTTTTT CASRWQAPNTGELFF
TRBJ2-5 14 TRBD2 NA TRBV5-8 TGTGCCAGCAGCGGAGCGGGGTGGGGAGAGACCCAGTACTTC CASSGAGWGETQYF
TRBJ2-2 16 NA NA TRBV7-2 TGTGCCAGCACCAAAAGACTTCTCCTAAACACCGGGGAGCTGTTTTTT CASTKRLLLNTGELFF
TRBJ1-1 15 NA NA TRBV29-1 TGCAGCGTTATTTGGCTGGATAGTATGAACACTGAAGCTTTCTTT CSVIWLDSMNTEAFF
TRBJ1-2 16 NA NA TRBV7-2 TGTGCCAGCAGCTTAGAAGACCGCAGGCCTAACTATGGCTACACCTTC CASSLEDRRPNYGYTF
TRBJ2-1 16 NA many TRBV5-6 TGTGCCAGCAGCTTCCAGAATGTACCCCCCTACAATGAGCAGTTCTTC CASSFQNVPPYNEQFF
TRBJ2-1 16 TRBD1 many TRBV7-2 TGTGCCAGCAGCTTAGCCGGGACAGGATCCTACAATGAGCAGTTCTTC CASSLAGTGSYNEQFF
TRBJ2-5 19 TRBD2 few TRBV11-2 TGTGCCAGCAGCTTCCCAAAACAGAAGACTAGCGGGAGGCGAGAGACCCAGTACTTC CASSFPKQKTSGRRETQYF
TRBJ1-6 18 NA few TRBV20-1 TGCAGTGCTCGCCGTGGCTGGGATTTCGGCTCCTATAATTCACCCCTCCACTTT CSARRGWDFGSYNSPLHF
TRBJ2-1 16 TRBD2 NA TRBV6-2/TRBV6-3 TGTGCCAGCAGCGGGACTAGCGGAACGCCCTACAATGAGCAGTTCTTC CASSGTSGTPYNEQFF
TRBJ1-2 14 NA once TRBV28 TGTGCCAGCAGCCCTCCGGTGAGGGGATATGGCTACACCTTC CASSPPVRGYGYTF
TRBJ2-3 17 TRBD2 few TRBV15 TGTGCCACCAGCAGAGATTTCAGAAGCGGGGGCACAGATACGCAGTATTTT CATSRDFRSGGTDTQYF
TRBJ1-5 14 NA few TRBV6-1 TGTGCCAGCAGTGTAAGGGGGATCAAACAGCCCCAGCATTTT CASSVRGIKQPQHF
TRBJ2-1 12 NA few TRBV6-5 TGTGCCAGCAGTTCTTGGATCAATGAGCAGTTCTTC CASSSWINEQFF
TRBJ1-2 12 NA NA TRBV20-1 TGCAGTGCTAGAGGGGACACCTATGGCTACACCTTC CSARGDTYGYTF
TRBJ2-1 14 NA NA TRBV20-1 TGCAGTGCTAGAGAATGGGTAGCGGACAATGAGCAGTTCTTC CSAREWVADNEQFF
TRBJ2-7 16 NA NA TRBV7-2 TGTGCCAGCAGCTTACGGTCAGCCGGGTTTGCCTACGAGCAGTACTTC CASSLRSAGFAYEQYF
TRBJ2-2 16 TRBD2 many TRBV4-3 TGCGCCAGCAGCCAAGGAGGCGGGAGAGGAACCGGGGAGCTGTTTTTT CASSQGGGRGTGELFF
TRBJ2-3 16 TRBD1 NA TRBV27 TGTGCCAGCAGTTGGATTGGACAGGGGAGCACAGATACGCAGTATTTT CASSWIGQGSTDTQYF
TRBJ1-6 16 TRBD1 NA TRBV27 TGTGCCAGCAGTTTCTACTGGACAGGGGGCGTTTCACCCCTCCACTTT CASSFYWTGGVSPLHF
TRBJ1-5 15 TRBD1 once TRBV7-2 TGTGCCAGCACCCAGGGGGTAATCAGCAATCAGCCCCAGCATTTT CASTQGVISNQPQHF
TRBJ2-1 18 TRBD2 few TRBV5-6 TGTGCCAGCAGCTTGGGCGGGGCCCGACTAGCGGGATACGATGAGCAGTTCTTC CASSLGGARLAGYDEQFF
TRBJ2-1 13 TRBD1 NA TRBV25-1 TGTGCCAGCAGTGATGACAGGGGCAATGAGCAGTTCTTC CASSDDRGNEQFF